This is a list of T cell receptor beta chains from one sample in a study of T cell repertoires and HLA-DP antigens. Clones were read by immunoSEQ multiplex PCR, and TCRdb kept only the in-frame ones, dropping some. Among around 90,000 clones listed, roughly nine tenths were seen once. Their antigen targets remain unknown. Sequenced: CD4+ T cells from PBMCs. These receptors all come from a man aged 50 to 59 in good health and CMV-seronegative. Each CDR3 is given with its conserved first and last residue. The order of the fields is V gene, D gene, J gene, CDR3 DNA, CDR3 protein. A D gene is named only where the DNA matches it firmly.

v_gene: TRBV4-3
d_gene: NA
j_gene: TRBJ2-7
CDR3nt: TGCGCCAGCAGCCAAGTCCCGGGGGACTACGAGCAGTACTTC
CDR3aa: CASSQVPGDYEQYF

v_gene: TRBV14
d_gene: NA
j_gene: TRBJ2-7
CDR3nt: TGTGCCAGCAGCCCCGACCTGGTTCGAACCCACGAGCAGTACTTC
CDR3aa: CASSPDLVRTHEQYF

v_gene: TRBV5-1
d_gene: NA
j_gene: TRBJ2-7
CDR3nt: TGCGCCAGCAGCTTGACGGGAAGCTCCTACGAGCAGTACTTC
CDR3aa: CASSLTGSSYEQYF

v_gene: TRBV2
d_gene: NA
j_gene: TRBJ2-7
CDR3nt: TGTGCCACCAAACCTGGCTCGTACGAGCAGTACTTC
CDR3aa: CATKPGSYEQYF

v_gene: TRBV6-5
d_gene: NA
j_gene: TRBJ1-2
CDR3nt: TGTGCCAGCAGCAGGGATGGCTACACCTTC
CDR3aa: CASSRDGYTF

v_gene: TRBV28
d_gene: TRBD2
j_gene: TRBJ2-7
CDR3nt: TGTGCCAGCAGTCCAAGCGGGACCTACGAGCAGTACTTC
CDR3aa: CASSPSGTYEQYF

v_gene: TRBV19
d_gene: NA
j_gene: TRBJ1-1
CDR3nt: TGTGCCAGTAGTCTGCAGGCTAGGTATGAAGCTTTCTTT
CDR3aa: CASSLQARYEAFF

v_gene: TRBV29-1
d_gene: NA
j_gene: TRBJ2-3
CDR3nt: TGCAGCTCCGAAACTCAGCCGGATACGCAGTATTTT
CDR3aa: CSSETQPDTQYF

v_gene: TRBV6-1
d_gene: NA
j_gene: TRBJ2-3
CDR3nt: TGTGCCAGCAGTACCGGGACATCACGCACAGATACGCAGTATTTT
CDR3aa: CASSTGTSRTDTQYF

v_gene: TRBV19
d_gene: NA
j_gene: TRBJ1-2
CDR3nt: TGTGCCAGTAGTACCAGAAATCCAACCGCTAACTATGGCTACACCTTC
CDR3aa: CASSTRNPTANYGYTF

v_gene: TRBV5-1
d_gene: NA
j_gene: TRBJ1-1
CDR3nt: TGCGCCAGCAGCTTGGTTATTAACACTGAAGCTTTCTTT
CDR3aa: CASSLVINTEAFF

v_gene: TRBV15
d_gene: TRBD2
j_gene: TRBJ2-7
CDR3nt: TGTGCCACCAGCAGAGCTAGCGGGATACCTTACGAGCAGTACTTC
CDR3aa: CATSRASGIPYEQYF

v_gene: TRBV7-6
d_gene: TRBD2
j_gene: TRBJ2-5
CDR3nt: TGTGCCAGCAGCATGAGCGGGGGGAGGGCGACCCAGTACTTC
CDR3aa: CASSMSGGRATQYF